The present entry profiles one TCR beta chain with its context. This clone was counted only a few times. Its antigen is currently not known. The DNA is left out, because the CDR3 cannot be placed on it with certainty; the CDR3 is given as TCRdb lists it. From each donor, a single peripheral blood sample of approximately 120 mL on average was drawn into heparinised tubes. Naive, central memory, regulatory and stem cell-like memory CD4+ T cells were sorted on a BD FACSAria II using a panel including CD45RO, CCR7, CD25, CD127, CD95 and CD27. All sorted populations exceeded 95% purity. PBMCs were isolated immediately by Lymphoprep density gradient centrifugation and stained directly without culture. So that batch effects would be minimized, each experiment stained and sorted samples in pairs, pairing one healthy donor with one patient. The data originate from a study of beta chain features in type 1 diabetes (dated by TCRdb to about 2018). Describing the broader study: Mean age, gender distribution, total cell number and subset yield were not different between patients and healthy donors. A total of some 100,000,000 sorted cells were examined across all samples, and the number of cells per subset was strongly correlated with RNA yield. The study compared TCRB repertoires of sorted circulating CD4+ T cell subsets between recently diagnosed type 1 diabetes patients and matched healthy donors. Whereas all 30 or so donors provided naive and central memory subsets, regulatory and stem cell-like memory subsets were isolated from just 8 patients and about 8 healthy donors. The paper's findings and limits, for the study overall: Only small numbers of individuals were included in the HLA sub-analyses, which left unresolved whether HLA type had any influence on TCRB rearrangement. At VDJ recombination sites, type 1 diabetes patients had fewer insertions and more deleted nucleotides, which implies abnormalities in thymic rearrangement. In all four CD4+ subsets, TCRB CDR3 length was moderately but significantly shorter in type 1 diabetes patients. Shorter templates might have been favored by PCR, but patient and control samples were amplified and corrected together, so both groups would have been affected equally by any skew. Naive, central memory and regulatory TCRB repertoires appeared more similar among patients than among healthy donors. Because cDNA was sequenced instead of genomic DNA, highly expressing activated cells could be over-represented, though the groups showed no difference in activation or CD3 levels.

The CDR3 covers 15 residues, taking in both the cysteine and the phenylalanine. Sequences SGHAT (CDR1) and FQDESV (CDR2) are obtained from the germline V gene (reference sequence). The High Capacity cDNA Reverse Transcription Kit was used to reverse transcribe all of the isolated RNA, meaning that expressed TCRB transcripts were what got sequenced. Deep immunoSEQ sequencing was applied to naive, central memory and regulatory T cell samples, giving an average of around 3.4 million total reads per sample. After sorted cells were lysed in RLT buffer, RNA was extracted with DNase-treated RNeasy Micro or Mini kits, with the choice depending on cell number. Each cell subset was processed separately to prevent cross-contamination, with patient and healthy donor samples processed together. TCRB sequences were amplified from cDNA with the immunoSEQ multiplex PCR, producing 87-bp fragments spanning the CDR3 region. Sequencing of the amplicons was done on the Illumina HiSeq platform. Per the authors' processing: Synthetic template baselines were used to correct PCR bias computationally, reads within Hamming distance 2 were collapsed together, and singletons that could not be merged were discarded. Reads were aligned against IMGT to assign V, D and J genes, CDR3 length and insertions or deletions at six rearrangement sites. Clonotype counts were normalized to sorted cell number within each subset before computing true diversity and Gini coefficients with the tcR R package. Repertoire sharing was quantified using the overlap coefficient calculated on TCRB nucleotide sequences. As a proxy for the pre-selection repertoire, out-of-frame TCRB sequences from naive cells were analyzed. TCRdb mirrors the immuneACCESS table, restricted to in-frame sequences. Some clones are absent from its copies; in checked studies, under half trace to an unresolved V gene, and the reason for the others is unknown. The V and J calls and clone size come from that table; D and trimming were worked out from the DNA. The table for this sample lists almost 350,000 clones; 15% to 20% of them were counted only once. About 0.045% of the sample is taken by the ten largest.

This sequence uses TRBV11-1 and TRBJ2-7; TRBD2 is taken as the D call from the table, unchecked against the DNA. The clonotype originates from a young woman in good health. What was sequenced was naive CD4+ T cells from blood. What this sample's cell subset or site label stands for: true naive CD4+ T cells. The encoded CDR3 is CASSFGPGLANEQYF.